Shown below are 26 T cell receptor beta chains from a single sample sequenced in a study of immune heterogeneity within non-small cell lung tumors. Template material for each sample was 500 to 600 ng of bulk tumor genomic DNA. While surgery was under way, several biopsies spaced far apart were taken per primary tumor. Each patient presented with untreated, newly diagnosed non-small cell lung cancer and received curative surgery. TCR beta CDR3 amplification used multiplex PCR with 32 V and 13 J primers. Via MiXCR, TCRdb re-called the multiplex PCR reads, giving one row per CDR3 protein. The sample yields thousands of distinct CDR3 sequences, approximately 25% seen once. The sequencing input was lung tumor tissue. The receptors here all came from a man in his 60s with non-small cell lung cancer.

This clonotype was counted a few times. The rearrangement links TRBV24-1 to TRBJ2-2; TRBD1 matches at 9 bases. The CDR3 extends over 18 amino acids. Germline CDR1 and CDR2: KGHDR and SFDVKD. With 2 bases clipped from V and 7 bases from J, the junction kept 13 bases outside the gene matches. The CDR3 nucleotides are TGTGCCACCAGTGATTATGAAGTTCCGGGACAGGGTTACGGGGAGCTGTTTTTT. This codes for CATSDYEVPGQGYGELFF.

This clonotype was seen a handful of times. This rearrangement joins TRBV20-1 to TRBJ1-6; unclear D gene. The CDR3 runs to 16 residues. Germline CDR1 and CDR2: DFQATT and SNEGSKA (reference sequence). The V and J ends lost 1 base and 0 bases respectively, with 10 bases between them. CDR3 bases: TGCAGTGCTAGAGGGACCCTAAGCTCCTATAATTCACCCCTCCACTTT. This encodes CSARGTLSSYNSPLHF.

The J gene is TRBJ1-1, the V gene TRBV20-1; D gene uncertain. V was shortened by 1 base and J by 3 bases, with 12 bases between the two germline ends. This CDR3 region has 14 residues. Germline lookup yields CDR1 DFQATT and CDR2 SNEGSKA (reference sequence). CDR3: CSARVPSAYTEAFF. For the CDR3, the DNA is TGCAGTGCTAGAGTTCCATCCGCTTACACTGAAGCTTTCTTT.

A remark on this clonotype: This sequence may be a read error, since a much larger clone differs from it by one base. The rearrangement joins TRBV19 to TRBJ2-7, with D perhaps TRBD2 (5 bases). Germline CDR1 reads LNHDA; CDR2 reads SQIVND (reference sequence). The CDR3 runs to 15 residues. CDR3 protein: CASSRGVLTSYEHYF. CDR3 in DNA: TGTGCCAGTAGTAGGGGAGTCCTCACCTCCTACGAGCATTACTTC.

In this sample, this clonotype is medium-sized. This sequence joins TRBV5-1 and TRBJ1-1; TRBD1 agrees at 8 bases. Trimming removed 4 bases from V and 1 base from J; junction bases left unmatched: 3. Germline V gene data show CDR1 as SGHRS and CDR2 as YFSETQ. CDR3 length: 14 residues. The chain's CDR3 is CASSVGTGNTEAFF. In DNA form, the CDR3 reads TGCGCCAGCAGCGTAGGGACAGGGAACACTGAAGCTTTCTTT.

On this clonotype itself: With a much larger clone just one base away, this may be a read error. The V call is TRBV28, the J call TRBJ1-6; D ambiguous. This CDR3 has 13 residues. Germline-derived CDR1 and CDR2 are MDHEN and SYDVKM. V was shortened by 5 bases and J by 10 bases, with 12 bases between the two germline ends. The CDR3 loop reads CASSLPTYSPLHF. CDR3 DNA: TGTGCCAGCAGTCTCCCCACATACTCACCCCTCCACTTT. The variable domain in full, with the rest retrieved from reference TRBV28 and TRBJ1-6, is DVKVTQSSRYLVKRTGEKVFLECVQDMDHENMFWYRQDPGLGLRLIYFSYDVKMKEKGDIPEGYSVSREKKERFSLILESASTNQTSMYLCASSLPTYSPLHFGNGTRLTVT.

By share, this clonotype counts as medium-sized. This chain connects TRBV11-2 to TRBJ2-2, with D unresolved. This CDR3 is 14 amino acids long. V dropped 0 bases and J dropped 8 bases, with 10 bases sitting between them. The V gene's germline CDR1 is SGHAT and CDR2 FQNNGV. CDR3 nucleotide sequence: TGTGCCAGCAGCTTAGACCGGACCAGTGGGGAGCTGTTTTTT. As protein: CASSLDRTSGELFF. Together with reference TRBV11-2 and TRBJ2-2, the CDR3 gives the full variable domain: EAGVAQSPRYKIIEKRQSVAFWCNPISGHATLYWYQQILGQGPKLLIQFQNNGVVDDSQLPKDRFSAERLKGVDSTLKIQPAKLEDSAVYLCASSLDRTSGELFFGEGSRLTVL.

The chain uses TRBV29-1 and TRBJ1-2; D may be TRBD1 (6 bases). CDR1 is SQVTM, CDR2 ANQGSEA, per germline. Trimming took off 3 bases at V and 4 bases at J, with 21 bases between the two ends. The CDR3 is made up of 16 amino acids. The CDR3 DNA reads TGCAGCGTTGAGGTTCCTGGGACATCCACGGTCTATGGCTACACCTTC. The encoded protein is CSVEVPGTSTVYGYTF. Full variable domain (remainder filled in from reference TRBV29-1 and TRBJ1-2): SAVISQKPSRDICQRGTSLTIQCQVDSQVTMMFWYRQQPGQSLTLIATANQGSEATYESGFVIDKFPISRPNLTFSTLTVSNMSPEDSSIYLCSVEVPGTSTVYGYTFGSGTRLTVV.

This clonotype was seen more than once but under ten times. Possible read error: a much larger clone is one base away. CDR3 residues: CSSSLGPGYEQYF. The CDR3 DNA is TGTTCCAGCAGCTTAGGGCCCGGATACGAGCAGTACTTC. The chain carries TRBV11-2 and TRBJ2-3; D is unclear. The J call could be wrong; TRBJ2-7 is a better fit for the DNA end. Germline V gene sequence: CDR1 SGHAT, CDR2 FQNNGV. There are 13 residues in the CDR3.

This clonotype was recorded a few times. V usage is TRBV4-1 and J usage is TRBJ2-1; 8 bases agree with TRBD2. The CDR3 extends over 15 amino acids. The trim removed 7 bases at V and 2 bases at J, leaving 7 bases unmatched. Germline V gene sequence: CDR1 MGHRA, CDR2 YSYEKL. CDR3 sequence (DNA): TGCGCCAGCACCAGTAGCGGGAAGACCTACAATGAGCAGTTCTTC. This translates into CASTSSGKTYNEQFF.

The rearrangement uses TRBV19 and TRBJ1-5; 9 bases fit TRBD1. Germline trimming cut 6 bases from V and 7 bases from J; bases unmatched to any gene: 10. The CDR3 runs 15 residues. CDR1 and CDR2 from the germline V gene are LNHDA and SQIVND (reference sequence). CDR3: CASRTEGQGVQPQHF. In DNA, the CDR3 is TGTGCCAGTAGGACTGAGGGACAGGGTGTACAGCCCCAGCATTTT.

This clonotype was seen only a few times. This chain uses TRBV4-1 with TRBJ2-7; TRBD1 matches 7 bases. V lost 1 base, J lost 4 bases, and 19 bases stayed unmatched. The CDR3 sequence is 19 residues long. Germline CDR1 MGHRA, CDR2 YSYEKL. CDR3 coding DNA: TGCGCCAGCAGCCAAGGTGGGGCCCCGACAGGGCCCGATCAATACGAGCAGTACTTC. Translated, it gives CASSQGGAPTGPDQYEQYF.

By frequency in the sample, this clonotype is medium-sized (0.01 to 0.1%). The chain uses TRBV18 and TRBJ2-7, with 7 bases lining up with TRBD1. Unmatched junction bases numbered 8, after V lost 4 bases and J lost 5 bases. CDR1 and CDR2 from the germline V gene are KGHSH and LQKENI. The CDR3 loop spans 14 amino acids. In DNA form, the CDR3 reads TGTGCCAGCTCACTACCGGGACAGTATAACGAGCAGTACTTC. Protein product: CASSLPGQYNEQYF.

Relative to its sample, this clonotype is medium-sized. The chain uses TRBV6-1 and TRBJ1-4, with D unresolved. CDR1 MNHNS and CDR2 SASEGT come from the germline V gene. Between the trimmed V and J ends, which lost 2 bases and 8 bases, there was a span of 6 bases. The CDR3 loop spans 12 amino acids. The CDR3 here is CASSERLEKLFF. The DNA for the CDR3 is TGTGCCAGCAGTGAACGTTTAGAAAAACTGTTTTTT.

About this clonotype: This may be a read error, as it is one base from a much larger clone. The chain uses TRBV20-1 and TRBJ2-1; no clear D. This CDR3 has 14 residues. The germline gives CDR1 DFQATT, CDR2 SNEGSKA (reference sequence). Here the CDR3 DNA reads TGCAGTGCTAGATGGGGTCTCTCCCACAATGAGCAGTTCTTC. Protein: CSARWGLSHNEQFF.

This clonotype qualifies as medium-sized. This chain links TRBV27 with TRBJ2-7; the match to TRBD1 covers 8 bases. Unmatched junction bases numbered 6, after V lost 2 bases and J lost 9 bases. The germline CDR1 and CDR2 sequences are MNHEY and SMNVEV (reference sequence). CDR3 length equals 13 residues. CDR3 in amino acids: CASSLLQGAGQYF. The CDR3 DNA sequence: TGTGCCAGCAGTTTACTGCAGGGGGCAGGGCAGTACTTC.

By sample fraction, this clonotype is medium-sized. The chain recombines TRBV18 with TRBJ2-7; TRBD1 matches at 7 bases. After removal of 5 bases from V and 1 base from J, the junction contained 5 bases not matched to a gene. Per germline, CDR1 KGHSH and CDR2 LQKENI. There are 14 residues in the CDR3. In DNA form, the CDR3 reads TGTGCCAGCTCATCGGGGACAGCTTCCTACGAGCAGTACTTC. This translates into CASSSGTASYEQYF.

By proportion, this clonotype is medium-sized. The rearrangement joins TRBV7-3 to TRBJ2-7; D gene unclear. Trimming removed 1 base at V and 3 bases at J, with 10 bases between. Germline values: CDR1 SGHTA, CDR2 FQGTGA. This CDR3 comprises 14 residues. DNA for the CDR3: TGTGCCAGCAGCTTAAGCAGGTTGAGCTACGAGCAGTACTTC. Translating it yields CASSLSRLSYEQYF. The full variable domain, completed using reference TRBV7-3 and TRBJ2-7, is GAGVSQTPSNKVTEKGKYVELRCDPISGHTALYWYRQSLGQGPEFLIYFQGTGAADDSGLPNDRFFAVRPEGSVSTLKIQRTERGDSAVYLCASSLSRLSYEQYFGPGTRLTVT.

This clonotype is medium-sized (0.01 to 0.1%) within its sample. This rearrangement joins TRBV19 to TRBJ2-2, with 14 bases aligning to TRBD2. This CDR3 contains 15 residues. Germline CDR1 LNHDA, CDR2 SQIVND (reference sequence). V gave up 6 bases and J gave up 6 bases; unmatched junction bases: 3. CDR3 DNA sequence: TGTGCCAGTAGGGGACTAGCGGGAGATTCCGGGGAGCTGTTTTTT. It codes for CASRGLAGDSGELFF.

This clonotype has just a few counts. The V and J genes are TRBV7-9 and TRBJ2-1, with D hard to call. Trimming pared 4 bases from V and 13 bases from J, leaving 11 bases between. Germline V gene lookup returns CDR1 SEHNR and CDR2 FQNEAQ (reference sequence). This CDR3 contains 11 residues. The CDR3: CASSSAVVQFF. As DNA, the CDR3 is TGTGCCAGCAGCTCAGCCGTGGTTCAGTTCTTC.

The chain has TRBV6-1 and TRBJ2-2; no definite D call. Trimming pared 6 bases from V and 3 bases from J, leaving 17 bases between. The CDR3 spans 16 residues. Germline CDR1 and CDR2: MNHNS and SASEGT. CDR3: CASRPGARTYTGELFF. In DNA, the CDR3 is TGTGCCAGCAGACCCGGTGCCAGGACCTACACCGGGGAGCTGTTTTTT.

There are a few counts of this clonotype. This rearrangement joins TRBV20-1 to TRBJ2-7; 7 bases line up with TRBD1. The germline CDR1 and CDR2 sequences are DFQATT and SNEGSKA (reference sequence). There are 14 residues in the CDR3. V was clipped by 3 bases and J by 5 bases; unmatched bases: 10. CDR3 bases: TGCAGTGCTAGTTTACGACAGGGCGTCCACGAGCAGTACTTC. This translates into CSASLRQGVHEQYF.

By frequency in the sample, this clonotype is medium-sized. The chain has TRBV3-1 and TRBJ2-7; 9 bases agree with TRBD2. In germline, CDR1 is LGHDT, CDR2 YNNKEL (reference sequence). The ends lost 1 base at V and 3 bases at J; junction bases unmatched: 4. This CDR3 comprises 15 residues. The CDR3 bases are TGTGCCAGCAGCCAAGGCTTAGCGGGAGTCTACGAGCAGTACTTC. As protein: CASSQGLAGVYEQYF.

This clonotype is large (0.1 to 1%) by share. CDR3 amino acids: CASTTRDRGPSNQPQHF. The CDR3 DNA sequence: TGTGCCAGCACAACCCGGGACAGGGGGCCAAGCAATCAGCCCCAGCATTTT. J is TRBJ1-5 and V is TRBV28; TRBD1 matches at 12 bases. Trimming cost V 7 bases and J 1 base; bases outside gene matches: 8. This CDR3 has 17 residues. Germline V gene data show CDR1 as MDHEN and CDR2 as SYDVKM.

The rearrangement uses TRBV20-1 and TRBJ2-2; 9 positions match TRBD2. CDR1 is DFQATT and CDR2 is SNEGSKA in the germline V gene (reference sequence). The CDR3 has 15 residues. V was pared by 1 base and J by 5 bases, with 5 bases of the junction left unmatched. The CDR3 is CSARGGLAETGELFF. The CDR3 coding sequence is TGCAGTGCTAGAGGGGGACTAGCCGAAACCGGGGAGCTGTTTTTT.

Notes on this clonotype: A read error is possible here, since a much larger clone lies one base away. The V and J genes are TRBV12-3 or TRBV12-4 and TRBJ1-1, with a possible D match to TRBD1 (5 bases). The CDR3 spans 13 residues. The CDR3 is CATSFQGYTEAFF. For the CDR3, the DNA is TGTGCCACCAGTTTTCAGGGTTACACTGAAGCTTTCTTT.